One sample yielded the 8 T cell receptor beta chains listed below, sequenced in a study of blood T cell repertoires in COVID-19. This table comes from immunoSEQ multiplex PCR, and its TCRdb copy is limited to in-frame clones, with some not included. The table lists some 110,000 clones, more than 70% of them singletons. Material: peripheral blood. These receptors all stem from a human donor in a cohort sampled during active COVID-19.

CDR3 in DNA: TGTGCCAGCAGCTCGGGTGCTAGCGGGAGCTCGAATGAGCAGTTCTTC. It encodes CASSSGASGSSNEQFF. The chain links TRBV5-4 to TRBJ2-1, with 10 nucleotides matching TRBD2. The CDR3 spans 16 residues. Germline loops: CDR1 SGHNT, CDR2 YYREEE (reference sequence). V gave up 3 bases and J gave up 7 bases; unmatched junction bases: 10.

The gene calls are TRBV5-1 and TRBJ2-3; 9 bases align to TRBD2. Germline lookup yields CDR1 SGHRS and CDR2 YFSETQ. Unmatched junction bases numbered 2, after V lost 1 base and J lost 5 bases. The CDR3 totals 14 residues. This CDR3 is CASSLIAGVDTQYF. The DNA of the CDR3 is TGCGCCAGCAGCTTGATAGCGGGAGTAGATACGCAGTATTTT. Looking up the rest from reference TRBV5-1 and TRBJ2-3 gives the full variable domain: KAGVTQTPRYLIKTRGQQVTLSCSPISGHRSVSWYQQTPGQGLQFLFEYFSETQRNKGNFPGRFSGRQFSNSRSEMNVSTLELGDSALYLCASSLIAGVDTQYFGPGTRLTVL.

The chain joins TRBV29-1 to TRBJ1-1, with 7 positions matching TRBD1. The V gene's germline CDR1 is SQVTM and CDR2 ANQGSEA. V shed 5 bases and J 5 bases; nucleotides not matched to a gene: 5. The CDR3 extends over 12 amino acids. DNA for the CDR3: TGCAGCGTTAGACAGGGAGGAACTGAAGCTTTCTTT. It encodes CSVRQGGTEAFF.

The V gene is TRBV28, the J gene TRBJ2-1, with 7 nucleotides matching TRBD2. Germline V gene data show CDR1 as MDHEN and CDR2 as SYDVKM. The CDR3 contains 16 residues. Losses at the gene ends were 11 bases for V and 2 bases for J; bases not matched to a gene: 15. CDR3 nucleotides: TGTGCCTGCATTGATGGCGGGAGTCAGGCCTACAATGAGCAGTTCTTC. This gives the protein CACIDGGSQAYNEQFF.

This rearrangement joins TRBV13 to TRBJ2-3; D uncertain. The CDR3 extends over 12 amino acids. Germline loops: CDR1 PRHDT, CDR2 FYEKMQ (reference sequence). The V end was cut by 5 bases, the J end by 2 bases, with 5 bases between. In DNA form, the CDR3 reads TGTGCCAGCAGCCCCAACACAGATACGCAGTATTTT. Its protein product is CASSPNTDTQYF.

This clone was seen only once. The chain employs TRBV10-3 and TRBJ2-4; D is possibly TRBD2 (5 bases). Looked up from germline, CDR1 is ENHRY and CDR2 is SYGVKD. Trimming took 4 bases from V and 11 from J, leaving 15 bases between them. The CDR3 runs 13 residues. CDR3 in amino acids: CAISVEPRGVQYF. The DNA for the CDR3 is TGTGCCATCAGTGTAGAGCCCCGGGGTGTTCAGTACTTC.

This clone has a handful of counts. The chain carries TRBV7-9 and TRBJ1-1, with TRBD1 matching over 7 bases. The CDR3 covers 16 residues. V shed 6 bases and J 0 bases; nucleotides not matched to a gene: 10. The germline CDR1 and CDR2 sequences are SEHNR and FQNEAQ (reference sequence). CDR3 region: CASSPGTANMNTEAFF. DNA for the CDR3: TGTGCCAGCAGTCCCGGGACAGCAAACATGAACACTGAAGCTTTCTTT.

The V call is TRBV24-1, the J call TRBJ1-2, with D unresolved. V was shortened by 5 bases and J by 2 bases, with 17 bases between the two germline ends. Germline lookup yields CDR1 KGHDR and CDR2 SFDVKD. The CDR3 runs to 16 residues. The CDR3 protein is CATSVMGSDANYGYTF. CDR3 nucleotides: TGTGCCACCAGTGTAATGGGCAGTGATGCAAACTATGGCTACACCTTC.